The 12 T cell receptor beta chains presented below share a single source sample, sequenced in a study of tumor-infiltrating lymphocytes in primary liver carcinoma. Germline DNA was extracted too, while blood RNA derived from unsorted whole blood. TCR beta cDNA was prepared out of roughly 500 ng total RNA by means of a constant-region primer. Slightly modified ARM-PCR with three nested multiplex PCR rounds yielded TCR beta libraries. Running 9 to 10 cycles apiece, the first two PCR rounds relied on TRBV1-TRBV30 forward primers together with a C-beta reverse primer. TCRdb redid the calling of the multiplex PCR reads with MiXCR, one entry per CDR3 protein. The data show some 190,000 distinct CDR3 sequences, about 60% seen once. The sample taken for sequencing was peripheral blood. Receptor source: a man in his forties or fifties with primary liver carcinoma and hepatitis B virus infection.

The chain couples TRBV6-5 to TRBJ1-4; D call uncertain. The CDR3 has 15 amino acids. Trimming took 5 bases from V and 7 from J, leaving 17 bases between them. CDR1 and CDR2 (germline): MNHEY, SVGAGI. The chain's CDR3 is CASSPFSGEGEKLFF. CDR3 sequence (DNA): TGTGCCAGCAGTCCCTTCTCGGGTGAGGGTGAAAAACTGTTTTTT.

As to this clonotype: Germline and junction disagree at one end, which may indicate a read error. V and J are TRBV10-3 and TRBJ2-7, with 7 bases that match TRBD1. CDR1 is ENHRY and CDR2 is SYGVKD in the germline V gene. The CDR3 contains 14 residues. The CDR3 here is CAINPGTETYELYF. DNA for the CDR3: TGTGCCATCAACCCTGGGACAGAGACCTACGAGCTGTACTTC.

This clonotype has a count of ten or more. V is TRBV11-2 and J is TRBJ2-5; D is unresolved. The CDR3 consists of 15 residues. The V gene's germline CDR1 is SGHAT and CDR2 FQNNGV. Trimming stripped 1 base from V and 5 bases from J, with 14 bases between. The CDR3 DNA is TGTGCCAGCAGCTTAGCCCAGCTGATGGGGGAGACCCAGTACTTC. This codes for CASSLAQLMGETQYF.

This clonotype has ten or more counts. V is TRBV6-1 and J is TRBJ1-4; 8 bases fit TRBD1. Germline CDR1 reads MNHNS; CDR2 reads SASEGT. V was clipped by 6 bases and J by 7 bases; unmatched bases: 4. The CDR3 is made up of 13 amino acids. The chain's CDR3 is CASRDRAGEKLFF. As DNA, the CDR3 is TGTGCCAGCAGGGACAGGGCGGGTGAAAAACTGTTTTTT.

The chain uses TRBV6-6 and TRBJ1-1, with D unresolved. The CDR3 totals 15 residues. The V gene's germline CDR1 is MNHNY and CDR2 SVGAGI (reference sequence). The V end lost 2 bases, the J end lost 4 bases, and 14 bases lay between the germline ends. CDR3 region: CASSYLARESTEAFF. CDR3 DNA: TGTGCCAGCAGTTACCTCGCGAGGGAGAGCACTGAAGCTTTCTTT.

This clonotype was found once. Just one base apart from a much larger clone, this may be a read error. V gene TRBV11-3 combines with J gene TRBJ1-1; the D gene is possibly TRBD1 (5 bases). The CDR3 length is 11 residues. V was pared by 9 bases and J by 7 bases, with 12 bases between. Germline V lookup: CDR1 SGHNT, CDR2 YENEEA. CDR3 region: CASTGDGEAFF. The DNA of the CDR3 is TGTGCCAGTACTGGGGACGGTGAAGCTTTCTTT. The full variable domain, in which reference TRBV11-3 and TRBJ1-1 provide the parts outside the CDR3, is EAGVVQSPRYKIIEKKQPVAFWCNPISGHNTLYWYLQNLGQGPELLIRYENEEAVDDSQLPKDRFSAERLKGVDSTLKIQPAELGDSAVYLCASTGDGEAFFGQGTRLTVV.

Remarks on this clonotype: At one of its ends the junction is not consistent with the germline gene, which may arise from a read error. The chain has TRBV2 and TRBJ2-2, with D unresolved. The germline V gene has CDR1 SNHLY and CDR2 FYNNEI. The CDR3 is 12 residues long. The CDR3 bases are TGTGTCAGCAGTGAGGCGCACCGCGGGCTGTTTTTT. It codes for CVSSEAHRGLFF.

The rearrangement joins TRBV11-2 to TRBJ2-7; 9 bases are shared with TRBD2. The CDR3 loop spans 17 amino acids. Trimming took 5 bases from V and 4 from J; bases not matched to a gene: 15. Germline CDR1 reads SGHAT; CDR2 reads FQNNGV. The CDR3 is CASSPMGVSGSSYEQYF. CDR3 nucleotide sequence: TGTGCCAGCAGCCCCATGGGGGTTAGCGGGAGTTCATACGAGCAGTACTTC.

Points on this clonotype: Germline is not matched at one junction end, which may reflect a read error. The J gene is TRBJ2-7, the V gene TRBV11-2, with 7 positions matching TRBD2. This CDR3 has 13 residues. In germline, CDR1 is SGHAT, CDR2 FQNNGV. The CDR3 region has the DNA TGTGCCAGCAGCCATCTCCAGGGAGGGGAGCACTACTTC. This encodes CASSHLQGGEHYF. The variable domain in full, completed from reference TRBV11-2 and TRBJ2-7, reads EAGVAQSPRYKIIEKRQSVAFWCNPISGHATLYWYQQILGQGPKLLIQFQNNGVVDDSQLPKDRFSAERLKGVDSTLKIQPAKLEDSAVYLCASSHLQGGEHYFGPGTRLTVT.

This clonotype was seen only once. This chain joins TRBV29-1 and TRBJ2-1; D may be TRBD2 (5 bases). Germline V gene lookup returns CDR1 SQVTM and CDR2 ANQGSEA. There are 11 residues in the CDR3. The CDR3 DNA reads TGCAGAGCCCGGGATCGCGGTGAGCAGTTCTTC. Translated: CRARDRGEQFF.

Concerning this clonotype itself: Being one base from a much bigger clone, this may be a read error. The gene calls are TRBV29-1 and TRBJ2-5; either TRBD1 or TRBD2 may fit D (5 bases each). Germline assignment: CDR1 SQVTM and CDR2 ANQGSEA. The CDR3 has 13 residues. The CDR3 DNA reads as TGCAGCGTTGATGAGGGGCAGGGAGAGACCCAGTGCTTC. This codes for CSVDEGQGETQCF.

In the case of this clonotype: A read error is possible here, since a much larger clone lies one base away. This sequence joins TRBV12-3 or TRBV12-4 and TRBJ1-1, with no clear D. CDR3 size: 13 residues. The V end lost 4 bases, the J end lost 3 bases, and 9 bases lay between the germline ends. The CDR3: CASSSPMDTEAFF. CDR3 bases: TGTGCCAGCAGTTCTCCGATGGACACTGAAGCTTTCTTT.